Sequencing of this TCR beta chain was carried out in a study of T cells in Graves' hyperthyroidism and ophthalmopathy. Study conclusions and caveats: Most expanded thyroid clonotypes above 0.001 also appeared in blood. Stable hyperthyroidism was separated from ophthalmopathy by a model based on 13 V-J features.

Per the germline V gene, CDR1 is WSHSY and CDR2 is SAAADI. This CDR3 is 15 amino acids long. Trimming cost V 8 bases and J 1 base, with 16 bases left between them. Amplified TCR beta CDR3 regions came from RNA transcripts. HTBI primers drove first-round RT-PCR of the TCR CDR3. Each CDR3 protein is one row after TCRdb ran MiXCR on the multiplex PCR reads. The top ten clones hold 50% of a sample with approximately 330,000 distinct CDR3 sequences, around 20% of them seen once. This clonotype was picked up a small number of times. No antigen is known for it. Recently diagnosed hyperthyroidism of less than 2 months' duration affected patients aged 18 to 65. Clinical symptoms, serum thyroxine, TRAb, thyroid ultrasound and orbital computed tomography informed diagnoses.

The chain employs TRBV10-2 and TRBJ2-3; unclear D gene. Sequencing input: blood. This TCR derives from a woman between 45 and 65 years old with Graves' hyperthyroidism. This CDR3 reads CASRSGRHGTDTQYF. As DNA, the CDR3 is TGCGCCAGCCGGAGTGGTAGGCACGGCACAGATACGCAGTATTTT.